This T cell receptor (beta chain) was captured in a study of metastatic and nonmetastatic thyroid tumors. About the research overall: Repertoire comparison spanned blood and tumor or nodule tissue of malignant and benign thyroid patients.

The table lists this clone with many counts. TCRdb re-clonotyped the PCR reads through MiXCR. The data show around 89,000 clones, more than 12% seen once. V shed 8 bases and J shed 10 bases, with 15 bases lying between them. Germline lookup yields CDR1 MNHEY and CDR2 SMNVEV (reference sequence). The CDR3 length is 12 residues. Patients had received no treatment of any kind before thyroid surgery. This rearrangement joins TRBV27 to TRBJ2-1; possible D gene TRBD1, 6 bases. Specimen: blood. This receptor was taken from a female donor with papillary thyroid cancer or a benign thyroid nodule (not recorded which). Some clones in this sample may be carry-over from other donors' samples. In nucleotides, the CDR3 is TGTGCCAGCTGGACCCTAAGGGGGGAGCAGTTCTTC. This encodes CASWTLRGEQFF.